The 15 T cell receptor beta chains presented below share a single source sample, sequenced in a study of shared clonotypes between healthy human individuals. Cells designated naive CD8 were CD45RO-negative and were positively selected for CCR7, with terminally differentiated effector memory CD45RA+ cells excluded. Only in-frame clones appear in the TCRdb table, and some are missing; sequencing was by immunoSEQ multiplex PCR. The sample carries around 2.1 million clones, about 92% recorded once. Sequencing was done on a sample of naive CD8+ T cells from PBMCs. The origin of the receptors is a young man in good health. Some clones in this sample may be carry-over from other donors' samples.

This clone has only one observation. The chain combines TRBV4-1 with TRBJ2-7; no definite D call. The CDR3 is 16 amino acids. Germline V gene data show CDR1 as MGHRA and CDR2 as YSYEKL. Trimming cost V 4 bases and J 0 bases, with 16 bases left between them. This chain's CDR3 is CASSRLPGSNSYEQYF. CDR3 coding DNA: TGCGCCAGCAGCCGCCTTCCCGGATCAAACTCCTACGAGCAGTACTTC.

This rearrangement joins TRBV27 to TRBJ2-5, with 9 bases identical to TRBD1. Germline V gives CDR1 MNHEY, CDR2 SMNVEV (reference sequence). The CDR3 has 17 residues. Losses at the gene ends were 5 bases for V and 1 base for J; bases not matched to a gene: 11. The CDR3 DNA reads TGTGCCAGCAGTCTTGGGACAGGGAAGGGAGTCCAAGAGACCCAGTACTTC. This encodes CASSLGTGKGVQETQYF.

V usage is TRBV4-2 and J usage is TRBJ2-1, with D perhaps matching TRBD2 (5 bases). CDR1 and CDR2 from the germline V gene are LGHNA and YNFKEQ. Trimming stripped 1 base from V and 8 bases from J, with 15 bases between. The CDR3 sequence is 15 residues long. CDR3 in DNA: TGTGCCAGCAGCCAAGGGGGAGTGGTAAGCGATGAGCAGTTCTTC. Its translation is CASSQGGVVSDEQFF.

This chain joins TRBV10-3 and TRBJ2-1, with D possibly matching TRBD2 (6 bases). Trimming pared 6 bases from V and 2 bases from J, leaving 11 bases between. The CDR3 has 14 amino acids. Germline V gene data show CDR1 as ENHRY and CDR2 as SYGVKD. This CDR3 is CAIRGAGPYNEQFF. The CDR3 bases are TGTGCCATCAGGGGAGCGGGTCCCTACAATGAGCAGTTCTTC.

With respect to this clone: Other DNA sequences in this sample translate to the same CDR3. The chain is built from TRBV27 and TRBJ2-6; D remains unclear. Per the germline V gene, CDR1 is MNHEY and CDR2 is SMNVEV (reference sequence). Trimming took 2 bases from V and 1 from J, leaving 3 bases between them. The CDR3 sequence is 14 residues long. CDR3 amino acids: CASSLGSGANVLTF. The CDR3 DNA sequence: TGTGCCAGCAGTTTAGGGTCTGGGGCCAACGTCCTGACTTTC.

CDR3 sequence reads: CASSYGTSGRGGELFF. DNA for the CDR3: TGTGCCAGCAGTTACGGGACTAGCGGGAGAGGTGGGGAGCTGTTTTTT. The chain joins TRBV6-5 to TRBJ2-2; TRBD2 matches at 14 bases. V was clipped by 2 bases and J by 8 bases; unmatched bases: 4. From germline, CDR1 is MNHEY and CDR2 SVGAGI. The CDR3 totals 16 residues.

This clone was detected once. The rearrangement uses TRBV19 and TRBJ1-1; D is undetermined. The V end lost 4 bases, the J end lost 0 bases, and 12 bases lay between the germline ends. This CDR3 comprises 15 residues. Per the germline V gene, CDR1 is LNHDA and CDR2 is SQIVND (reference sequence). CDR3 nucleotides: TGTGCCAGTAGTACGAGGGTCTCCGTGAACACTGAAGCTTTCTTT. Its protein product is CASSTRVSVNTEAFF.

The V gene is TRBV27, the J gene TRBJ1-2; no clear D. The CDR3 length is 15 residues. Germline CDR1 and CDR2: MNHEY and SMNVEV (reference sequence). V was cut by 1 base and J by 4 bases, with 13 bases left in between. This CDR3 reads CASSLWSGSLYGYTF. The CDR3 bases are TGTGCCAGCAGTTTATGGTCCGGATCCCTCTATGGCTACACCTTC.

Note on this clone: Other DNA sequences in the same sample also yield this CDR3. This chain connects TRBV28 to TRBJ2-7; D remains unclear. V dropped 3 bases and J dropped 2 bases, with 2 bases sitting between them. This CDR3 has 11 residues. CDR1 and CDR2 (germline): MDHEN, SYDVKM. CDR3 loop: CASSFAYEQYF. Here the CDR3 DNA reads TGTGCCAGCAGTTTCGCCTACGAGCAGTACTTC.

The sample holds one count of this clone. This chain joins TRBV6-1 and TRBJ2-1; 11 bases match TRBD2. Losses at the gene ends were 2 bases for V and 8 bases for J; bases not matched to a gene: 5. The CDR3 sequence is 15 residues long. The V gene's germline CDR1 is MNHNS and CDR2 SASEGT. The chain's CDR3 is CASSETSGSWDEQFF. The CDR3 DNA follows: TGTGCCAGCAGTGAAACTAGCGGGAGTTGGGATGAGCAGTTCTTC.

Comments on this clone: Other nucleotide sequences in the sample specify the same CDR3. The chain has TRBV28 and TRBJ2-3; D ambiguous. Germline V lookup: CDR1 MDHEN, CDR2 SYDVKM. Trimming cost V 3 bases and J 2 bases, with 6 bases left between them. The CDR3 runs 13 residues. The CDR3 coding sequence is TGTGCCAGCAGTTTTGGCTACACAGATACGCAGTATTTT. Its translation: CASSFGYTDTQYF. Drawing the rest from reference TRBV28 and TRBJ2-3, the complete variable domain is DVKVTQSSRYLVKRTGEKVFLECVQDMDHENMFWYRQDPGLGLRLIYFSYDVKMKEKGDIPEGYSVSREKKERFSLILESASTNQTSMYLCASSFGYTDTQYFGPGTRLTVL.

CDR3 loop: CAVRRTTAYEQYF. CDR3 coding DNA: TGTGCCGTTCGGCGGACGACCGCCTACGAGCAGTACTTC. V is TRBV10-3 and J is TRBJ2-7; D gene ambiguous. Deletions cut 11 bases from V and 2 bases from J, with 16 bases between. CDR3 length: 13 residues. Per the germline V gene, CDR1 is ENHRY and CDR2 is SYGVKD.

The chain recombines TRBV7-3 with TRBJ2-3; a weak D match, TRBD1 (6 bases). V lost 5 bases, J lost 1 base, and 10 bases lay in between. Germline V gene sequence: CDR1 SGHTA, CDR2 FQGTGA. The length of the CDR3 is 14 residues. The CDR3 DNA follows: TGTGCCAGCAGCGTCAGGGGAGGCACAGATACGCAGTATTTT. This codes for CASSVRGGTDTQYF.

This chain links TRBV27 with TRBJ2-4; 13 bases are a match to TRBD2. The V and J ends lost 5 bases and 7 bases, in that order; junction bases with no gene match: 8. This CDR3 is 16 amino acids long. Germline V gene data show CDR1 as MNHEY and CDR2 as SMNVEV (reference sequence). The CDR3 coding sequence is TGTGCCAGCAGTGCCGGACTAGCGGGAGCGGGGAACATTCAGTACTTC. Its protein product is CASSAGLAGAGNIQYF.

In its sample, this clone was seen once. The DNA for the CDR3 is TGCGCCAGCAGTCGGGACAAATGGGAGACCCAGTACTTC. Protein product: CASSRDKWETQYF. V is TRBV5-1 and J is TRBJ2-5; D might be TRBD1 (6 bases). This CDR3 comprises 13 residues. Per germline, CDR1 SGHRS and CDR2 YFSETQ. V lost 5 bases and J 5 bases, leaving 13 bases between the germline ends.